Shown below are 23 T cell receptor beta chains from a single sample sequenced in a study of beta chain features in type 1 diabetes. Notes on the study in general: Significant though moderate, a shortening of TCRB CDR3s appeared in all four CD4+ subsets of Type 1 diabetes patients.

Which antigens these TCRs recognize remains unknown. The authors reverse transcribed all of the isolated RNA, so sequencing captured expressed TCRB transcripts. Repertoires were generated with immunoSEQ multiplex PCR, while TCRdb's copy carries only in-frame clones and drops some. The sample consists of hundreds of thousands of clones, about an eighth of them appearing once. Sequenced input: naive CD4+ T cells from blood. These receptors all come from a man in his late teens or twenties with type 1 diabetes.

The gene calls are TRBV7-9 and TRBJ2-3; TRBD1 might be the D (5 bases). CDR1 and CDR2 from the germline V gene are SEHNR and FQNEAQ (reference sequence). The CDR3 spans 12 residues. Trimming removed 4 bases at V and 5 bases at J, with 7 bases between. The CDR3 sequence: CASSSGQDTQYF. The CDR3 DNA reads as TGTGCCAGCAGCTCTGGACAAGATACGCAGTATTTT.

DNA for the CDR3: TGTGCCAGCAGCGTAGGAGTAGGGGACAGCGTTTCAGATACGCAGTATTTT. Amino acid sequence: CASSVGVGDSVSDTQYF. This chain connects TRBV9 to TRBJ2-3; 7 bases agree with TRBD1. Germline CDR1 reads SGDLS; CDR2 reads YYNGEE. The CDR3 runs to 17 residues. V was pared by 0 bases and J by 4 bases, with 11 bases of the junction left unmatched. Complete variable domain (other parts from reference TRBV9 and TRBJ2-3): DSGVTQTPKHLITATGQRVTLRCSPRSGDLSVYWYQQSLDQGLQFLIQYYNGEERAKGNILERFSAQQFPDLHSELNLSSLELGDSALYFCASSVGVGDSVSDTQYFGPGTRLTVL.

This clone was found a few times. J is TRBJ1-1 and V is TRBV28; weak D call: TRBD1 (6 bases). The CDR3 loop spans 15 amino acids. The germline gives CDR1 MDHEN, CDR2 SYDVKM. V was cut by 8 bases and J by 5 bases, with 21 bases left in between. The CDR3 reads CASVTDRGPRTEAFF. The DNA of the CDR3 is TGTGCCAGCGTCACCGACCGGGGGCCTAGAACTGAAGCTTTCTTT.

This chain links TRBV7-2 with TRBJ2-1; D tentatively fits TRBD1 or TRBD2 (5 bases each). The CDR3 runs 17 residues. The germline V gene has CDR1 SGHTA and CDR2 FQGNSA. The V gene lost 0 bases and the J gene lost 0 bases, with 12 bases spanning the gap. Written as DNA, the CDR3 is TGTGCCAGCAGCTTAGCGGGGCTAGCCAGCTCCTACAATGAGCAGTTCTTC. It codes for CASSLAGLASSYNEQFF.

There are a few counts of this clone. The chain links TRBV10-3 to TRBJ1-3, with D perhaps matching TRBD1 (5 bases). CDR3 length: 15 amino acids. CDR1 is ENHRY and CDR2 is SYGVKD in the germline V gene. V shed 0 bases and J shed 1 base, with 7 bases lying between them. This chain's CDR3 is CAISESQGSGNTIYF. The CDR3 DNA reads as TGTGCCATCAGTGAGTCTCAGGGTTCTGGAAACACCATATATTTT.

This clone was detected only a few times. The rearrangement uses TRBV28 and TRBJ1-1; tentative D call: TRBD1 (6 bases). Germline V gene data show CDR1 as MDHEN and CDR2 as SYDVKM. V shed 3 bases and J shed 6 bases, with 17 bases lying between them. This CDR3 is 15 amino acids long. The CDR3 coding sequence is TGTGCCAGCAGTTTCCCCCCCGCAGGGGAACCTGAAGCTTTCTTT. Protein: CASSFPPAGEPEAFF.

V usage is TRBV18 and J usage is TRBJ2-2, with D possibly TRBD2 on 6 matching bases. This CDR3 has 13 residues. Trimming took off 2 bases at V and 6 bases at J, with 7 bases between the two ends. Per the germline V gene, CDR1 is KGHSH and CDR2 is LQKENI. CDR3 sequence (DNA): TGTGCCAGCTCACCAGGCGGGGCCGGGGAGCTGTTTTTT. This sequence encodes CASSPGGAGELFF. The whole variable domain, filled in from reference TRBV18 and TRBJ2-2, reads NAGVMQNPRHLVRRRGQEARLRCSPMKGHSHVYWYRQLPEEGLKFMVYLQKENIIDESGMPKERFSAEFPKEGPSILRIQQVVRGDSAAYFCASSPGGAGELFFGEGSRLTVL.

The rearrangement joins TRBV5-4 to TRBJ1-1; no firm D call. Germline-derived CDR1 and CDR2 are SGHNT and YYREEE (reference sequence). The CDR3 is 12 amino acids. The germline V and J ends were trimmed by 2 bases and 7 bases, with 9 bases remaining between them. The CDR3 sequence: CASSFPFDEAFF. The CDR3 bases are TGTGCCAGCAGCTTCCCGTTCGATGAAGCTTTCTTT.

The DNA for the CDR3 is TGTGCCTGGATAGGCCCGGATCCGGGGAACACTGAAGCTTTCTTT. This translates into CAWIGPDPGNTEAFF. V is TRBV30 and J is TRBJ1-1; D is ambiguous. Germline V gives CDR1 GTSNPN, CDR2 SVGIG (reference sequence). The length of the CDR3 is 15 residues. Trimming took off 4 bases at V and 1 base at J, with 16 bases between the two ends.

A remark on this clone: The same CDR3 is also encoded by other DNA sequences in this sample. The CDR3 sequence is CAWSPLLNTEAFF. CDR3 in DNA: TGTGCCTGGAGTCCACTCTTGAACACTGAAGCTTTCTTT. The rearrangement links TRBV30 to TRBJ1-1; no clear D. Trimming pared 2 bases from V and 0 bases from J, leaving 7 bases between. From germline, CDR1 is GTSNPN and CDR2 SVGIG (reference sequence). The CDR3 is 13 amino acids. The full variable domain, its missing parts supplied by reference TRBV30 and TRBJ1-1, is SQTIHQWPATLVQPVGSPLSLECTVEGTSNPNLYWYRQAAGRGLQLLFYSVGIGQISSEVPQNLSASRPQDRQFILSSKKLLLSDSGFYLCAWSPLLNTEAFFGQGTRLTVV.

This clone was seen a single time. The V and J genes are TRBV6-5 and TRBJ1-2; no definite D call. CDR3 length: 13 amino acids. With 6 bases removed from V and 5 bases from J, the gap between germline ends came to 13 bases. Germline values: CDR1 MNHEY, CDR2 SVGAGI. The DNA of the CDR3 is TGTGCCAGCAGCTCGGACGCTTCTTATGGCTACACCTTC. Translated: CASSSDASYGYTF.

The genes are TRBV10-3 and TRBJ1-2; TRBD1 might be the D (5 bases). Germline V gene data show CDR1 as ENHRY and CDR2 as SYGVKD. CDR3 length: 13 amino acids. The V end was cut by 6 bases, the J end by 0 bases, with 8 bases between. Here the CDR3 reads CAIRATANYGYTF. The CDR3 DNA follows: TGTGCCATCAGGGCGACAGCTAACTATGGCTACACCTTC.

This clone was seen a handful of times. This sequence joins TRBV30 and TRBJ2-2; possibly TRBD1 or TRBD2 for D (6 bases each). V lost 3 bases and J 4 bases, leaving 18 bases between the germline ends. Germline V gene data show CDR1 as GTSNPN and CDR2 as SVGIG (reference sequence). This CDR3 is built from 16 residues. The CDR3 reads CAWRGGPGAGTGELFF. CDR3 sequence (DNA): TGTGCCTGGAGGGGAGGACCGGGGGCCGGCACCGGGGAGCTGTTTTTT.

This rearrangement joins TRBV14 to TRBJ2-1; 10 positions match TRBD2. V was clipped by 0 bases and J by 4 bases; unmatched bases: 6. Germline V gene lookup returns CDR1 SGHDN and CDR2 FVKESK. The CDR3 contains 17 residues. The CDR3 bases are TGTGCCAGCAGCCAAGAAAGCGGGGGGGCCATGTACAATGAGCAGTTCTTC. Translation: CASSQESGGAMYNEQFF.

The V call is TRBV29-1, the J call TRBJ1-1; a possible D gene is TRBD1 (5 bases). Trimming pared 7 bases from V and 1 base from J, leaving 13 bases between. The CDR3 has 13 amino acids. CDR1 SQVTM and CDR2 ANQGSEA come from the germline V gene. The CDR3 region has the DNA TGCAGCGGAGCCCCCGGGACGAACACTGAAGCTTTCTTT. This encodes CSGAPGTNTEAFF. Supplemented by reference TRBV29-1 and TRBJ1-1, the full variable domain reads SAVISQKPSRDICQRGTSLTIQCQVDSQVTMMFWYRQQPGQSLTLIATANQGSEATYESGFVIDKFPISRPNLTFSTLTVSNMSPEDSSIYLCSGAPGTNTEAFFGQGTRLTVV.

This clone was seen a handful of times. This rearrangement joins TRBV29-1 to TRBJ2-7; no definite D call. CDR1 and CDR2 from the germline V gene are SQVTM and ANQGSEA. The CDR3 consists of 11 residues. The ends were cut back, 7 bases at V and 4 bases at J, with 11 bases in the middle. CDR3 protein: CSANRGYEQYF. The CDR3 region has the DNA TGCAGCGCCAATAGAGGTTACGAGCAGTACTTC.

CDR3 sequence (DNA): TGTGCCTGGAATGTGGGGATTGAAGCTTTCTTT. Protein product: CAWNVGIEAFF. The chain employs TRBV30 and TRBJ1-1; D unresolved. The CDR3 contains 11 residues. The germline V gene encodes CDR1 GTSNPN and CDR2 SVGIG (reference sequence). V was pared by 4 bases and J by 7 bases, with 10 bases between.

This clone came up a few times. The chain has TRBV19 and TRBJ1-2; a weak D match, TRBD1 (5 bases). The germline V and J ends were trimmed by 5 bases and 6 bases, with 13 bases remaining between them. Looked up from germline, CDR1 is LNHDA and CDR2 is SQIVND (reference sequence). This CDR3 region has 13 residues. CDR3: CASSSDGANGYTF. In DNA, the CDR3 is TGTGCCAGTAGTTCAGACGGGGCTAATGGCTACACCTTC.

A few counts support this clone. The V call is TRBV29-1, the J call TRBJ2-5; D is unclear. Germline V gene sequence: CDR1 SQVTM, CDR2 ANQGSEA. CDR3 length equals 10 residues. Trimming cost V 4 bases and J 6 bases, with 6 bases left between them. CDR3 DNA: TGCAGCGTTGCCGAGAAGACCCAGTACTTC. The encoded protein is CSVAEKTQYF.

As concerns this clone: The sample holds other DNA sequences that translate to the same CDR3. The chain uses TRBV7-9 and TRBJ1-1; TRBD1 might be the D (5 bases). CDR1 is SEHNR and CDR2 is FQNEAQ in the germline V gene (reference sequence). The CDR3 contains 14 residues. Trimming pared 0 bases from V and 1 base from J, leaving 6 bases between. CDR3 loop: CASSLAGGNTEAFF. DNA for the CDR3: TGTGCCAGCAGCTTAGCTGGGGGGAACACTGAAGCTTTCTTT. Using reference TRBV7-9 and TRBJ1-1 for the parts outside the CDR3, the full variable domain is DTGVSQNPRHKITKRGQNVTFRCDPISEHNRLYWYRQTLGQGPEFLTYFQNEAQLEKSRLLSDRFSAERPKGSFSTLEIQRTEQGDSAMYLCASSLAGGNTEAFFGQGTRLTVV.

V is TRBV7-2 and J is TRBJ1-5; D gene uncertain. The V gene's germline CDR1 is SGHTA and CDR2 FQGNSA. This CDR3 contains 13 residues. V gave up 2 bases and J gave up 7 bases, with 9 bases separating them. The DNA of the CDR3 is TGTGCCAGCAGCTTAATTGAAGGGCAGCCCCAGCATTTT. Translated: CASSLIEGQPQHF.

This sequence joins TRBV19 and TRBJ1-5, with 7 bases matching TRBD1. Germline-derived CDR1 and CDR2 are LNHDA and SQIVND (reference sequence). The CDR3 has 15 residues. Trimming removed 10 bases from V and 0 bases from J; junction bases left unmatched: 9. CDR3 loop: CATLQGKYSNQPQHF. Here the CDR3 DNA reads TGTGCCACCCTACAGGGGAAATATAGCAATCAGCCCCAGCATTTT.

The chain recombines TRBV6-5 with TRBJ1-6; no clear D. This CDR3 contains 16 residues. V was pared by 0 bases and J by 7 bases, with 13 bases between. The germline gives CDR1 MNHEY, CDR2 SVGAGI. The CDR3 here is CASSYSPVAGNSPLHF. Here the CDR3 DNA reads TGTGCCAGCAGTTACTCCCCCGTGGCGGGGAATTCACCCCTCCACTTT.